Listed below are T cell receptor beta chains from one sample, sequenced in a study of regulatory T cells in long-lasting Graves disease. TCRdb passed the multiplex PCR reads through MiXCR, listing each CDR3 protein once. The data show 650,000 to 850,000 distinct CDR3 sequences, approximately 29% seen once. The material sequenced was peripheral blood mononuclear cells (PBMCs), taken when the disease was refractory, from a patient treated with antithyroid drugs. The receptors originated from a female donor with Graves disease. Both conserved end residues are part of each CDR3. Each record gives: CDR3 protein, CDR3 DNA, clone size, CDR3 length, J gene, V gene, D gene. A D gene is named only where the DNA matches it firmly. The listing skips clone size in some rows; elsewhere it reads once, few, many or a size class.

CDR3 protein: CASSYEAGGPGSYEQYF
CDR3 DNA: TGTGCCAGCAGTTACGAGGCGGGAGGGCCGGGATCCTACGAGCAGTACTTC
clone size: -
CDR3 length: 17
J gene: TRBJ2-7
V gene: TRBV6-5
D gene: TRBD2

CDR3 protein: CASSTTGSNQPQHF
CDR3 DNA: TGTGCCAGCAGCACGACAGGGAGCAATCAGCCCCAGCATTTT
clone size: many
CDR3 length: 14
J gene: TRBJ1-5
V gene: TRBV19
D gene: TRBD1

CDR3 protein: CASSYGGQGLNSPLHF
CDR3 DNA: TGTGCCAGCAGTTACGGGGGACAGGGTTTGAATTCACCCCTCCACTTT
clone size: many
CDR3 length: 16
J gene: TRBJ1-6
V gene: TRBV6-5
D gene: TRBD1

CDR3 protein: CASKSAETVLYTEAFF
CDR3 DNA: TGTGCCAGTAAAAGCGCAGAGACAGTCTTGTATACTGAAGCTTTCTTT
clone size: -
CDR3 length: 16
J gene: TRBJ1-1
V gene: TRBV19
D gene: -

CDR3 protein: CASREQGPSYEQYF
CDR3 DNA: TGTGCCAGCAGAGAACAGGGTCCTTCCTACGAGCAGTACTTC
clone size: many
CDR3 length: 14
J gene: TRBJ2-7
V gene: TRBV2
D gene: -

CDR3 protein: CASSTGQGHQPQHF
CDR3 DNA: TGTGCCAGCAGTACGGGACAGGGACATCAGCCCCAGCATTTT
clone size: -
CDR3 length: 14
J gene: TRBJ1-5
V gene: TRBV12-3/TRBV12-4
D gene: TRBD1

CDR3 protein: CASNDPGTDKFSNQPQHF
CDR3 DNA: TGTGCCAGCAACGATCCCGGGACAGATAAATTTAGCAATCAGCCCCAGCATTTT
clone size: -
CDR3 length: 18
J gene: TRBJ1-5
V gene: TRBV28
D gene: TRBD1

CDR3 protein: CASRSVRGNQPQHF
CDR3 DNA: TGTGCCAGCAGGTCCGTCAGGGGCAATCAGCCCCAGCATTTT
clone size: -
CDR3 length: 14
J gene: TRBJ1-5
V gene: TRBV6-1
D gene: -

CDR3 protein: CASGIGNQPQHF
CDR3 DNA: TGTGCCAGCGGGATTGGCAATCAGCCCCAGCATTTT
clone size: many
CDR3 length: 12
J gene: TRBJ1-5
V gene: TRBV2
D gene: -

CDR3 protein: CSAEQAAGDTEAFF
CDR3 DNA: TGCAGTGCGGAACAGGCGGCCGGGGACACTGAAGCTTTCTTT
clone size: few
CDR3 length: 14
J gene: TRBJ1-1
V gene: TRBV20-1
D gene: -

CDR3 protein: CASSYDRQGESNYGYTF
CDR3 DNA: TGTGCCAGCAGTTACGACCGGCAGGGGGAGTCTAACTATGGCTACACCTTC
clone size: many
CDR3 length: 17
J gene: TRBJ1-2
V gene: TRBV6-2/TRBV6-3
D gene: TRBD1

CDR3 protein: CASTPRGEAYGYTF
CDR3 DNA: TGTGCCAGCACCCCTAGGGGGGAAGCTTATGGCTACACCTTC
clone size: -
CDR3 length: 14
J gene: TRBJ1-2
V gene: TRBV12-3/TRBV12-4
D gene: -

CDR3 protein: CASKGSLGYGYTF
CDR3 DNA: TGTGCCAGCAAGGGCAGCCTTGGCTATGGCTACACCTTC
clone size: many
CDR3 length: 13
J gene: TRBJ1-2
V gene: TRBV27
D gene: -

CDR3 protein: CSAREAGEYEQYF
CDR3 DNA: TGCAGTGCTAGGGAAGCGGGAGAGTACGAGCAGTACTTC
clone size: few
CDR3 length: 13
J gene: TRBJ2-7
V gene: TRBV20-1
D gene: TRBD2

CDR3 protein: CASILQTSVNNEQFF
CDR3 DNA: TGTGCCAGCATCCTTCAGACTAGCGTAAACAATGAGCAGTTCTTC
clone size: -
CDR3 length: 15
J gene: TRBJ2-1
V gene: TRBV2
D gene: TRBD2

CDR3 protein: CASSLFRESGNEQYF
CDR3 DNA: TGTGCCAGCAGCTTGTTCCGGGAAAGCGGCAACGAGCAGTACTTC
clone size: few
CDR3 length: 15
J gene: TRBJ2-7
V gene: TRBV5-6
D gene: -

CDR3 protein: CASSSRKTSGRGELFF
CDR3 DNA: TGTGCCAGCAGTTCAAGAAAAACTAGCGGGAGGGGGGAGCTGTTTTTT
clone size: -
CDR3 length: 16
J gene: TRBJ2-2
V gene: TRBV12-3/TRBV12-4
D gene: TRBD2

CDR3 protein: CAWSQENTEAFF
CDR3 DNA: TGTGCCTGGAGTCAGGAGAACACTGAAGCTTTCTTT
clone size: few
CDR3 length: 12
J gene: TRBJ1-1
V gene: TRBV30
D gene: -

CDR3 protein: CASSLGDSWAF
CDR3 DNA: TGTGCCAGCAGCTTAGGGGACAGCTGGGCCTTC
clone size: once
CDR3 length: 11
J gene: TRBJ1-2
V gene: TRBV7-9
D gene: TRBD1

CDR3 protein: CSASSGTIFYEQYF
CDR3 DNA: TGCAGTGCTAGTTCCGGGACCATCTTCTACGAGCAGTACTTC
clone size: many
CDR3 length: 14
J gene: TRBJ2-7
V gene: TRBV20-1
D gene: -